These 9 T cell receptor beta chains originate from one sample sequenced in a study of cytotoxic CD8 clonotypes in ibrutinib-treated CLL. Sequenced by immunoSEQ multiplex PCR; TCRdb stores in-frame clones only, minus some. The sample holds 9,500 to 14,000 clones, around 85% seen once. Here the sequenced sample was PBMCs, taken at disease progression, from a patient treated with ibrutinib. Receptors were obtained from a human donor with chronic lymphocytic leukemia.

The chain carries TRBV4-1 and TRBJ1-1; TRBD1 agrees at 7 bases. The V gene's germline CDR1 is MGHRA and CDR2 YSYEKL. V lost 4 bases, J lost 1 base, and 3 bases stayed unmatched. The CDR3 sequence is 14 residues long. The CDR3 nucleotides read TGCGCCAGCAGCCCGACAGGGACGAACACTGAAGCTTTCTTT. It translates to CASSPTGTNTEAFF.

J is TRBJ1-2 and V is TRBV11-2; D call uncertain. CDR3 length equals 15 residues. Trimming left V 0 bases short and J 8 bases short, with 16 bases between. Germline V lookup: CDR1 SGHAT, CDR2 FQNNGV. For the CDR3, the DNA is TGTGCCAGCAGCTTAGATCTTTGGAAAGCGGAGGGCTACACCTTC. Its protein product is CASSLDLWKAEGYTF.

V and J are TRBV30 and TRBJ2-7; D is unclear. In germline, CDR1 is GTSNPN, CDR2 SVGIG (reference sequence). The CDR3 contains 12 residues. V lost 2 bases, J lost 1 base, and 6 bases lay in between. The CDR3 bases are TGTGCCTGGAGTATAGGTTCCTACGAGCAGTACTTC. Its protein is CAWSIGSYEQYF.

This chain joins TRBV5-6 and TRBJ2-1; weak D call: TRBD1 (6 bases). Germline V lookup: CDR1 SGHDT, CDR2 YYEEEE. The germline V and J ends were trimmed by 0 bases and 9 bases, with 10 bases remaining between them. This CDR3 has 13 amino acids. The CDR3 region has the DNA TGTGCCAGCAGCTTGGGACAGGTATTTGAGCAGTTCTTC. Protein: CASSLGQVFEQFF.

The gene calls are TRBV7-8 and TRBJ1-4; 8 bases are a match to TRBD1. The CDR3 loop spans 15 amino acids. Looked up from germline, CDR1 is SGHVS and CDR2 is FQNEAQ. Losses at the gene ends were 5 bases for V and 5 bases for J; bases not matched to a gene: 7. The CDR3 DNA reads TGTGCCAGCAGCGTCGAGACAGGGGAGAATGAAAAACTGTTTTTT. This translates into CASSVETGENEKLFF.

This chain links TRBV7-6 with TRBJ2-5; 7 positions match TRBD1. Losses at the gene ends were 1 base for V and 4 bases for J; bases not matched to a gene: 3. The CDR3 totals 14 residues. From germline, CDR1 is SGHVS and CDR2 FNYEAQ. CDR3: CASSLGAGGETQYF. The CDR3, as DNA: TGTGCCAGCAGCTTAGGGGCAGGGGGAGAGACCCAGTACTTC.

For this clone: Only one base separates this from a far larger clonotype, so it likely reflects a read error. Other DNA sequences in this specimen translate into the identical CDR3. The chain joins TRBV7-6 to TRBJ1-1; D is unclear. Germline CDR1 SGHVS, CDR2 FNYEAQ. With 3 bases removed from V and 2 bases from J, the gap between germline ends came to 7 bases. CDR3 size: 13 residues. The CDR3 protein is CASSFEVNTEAFF. DNA for the CDR3: TGTGCCAGCAGCTTCGAGGTCAACACTGAAGCTTTCTTT. The entire variable domain, with the rest obtained from reference TRBV7-6 and TRBJ1-1, is as follows: GAGVSQSPRYKVTKRGQDVALRCDPISGHVSLYWYRQALGQGPEFLTYFNYEAQQDKSGLPNDRFSAERPEGSISTLTIQRTEQRDSAMYRCASSFEVNTEAFFGQGTRLTVV.

This chain connects TRBV6-5 to TRBJ2-6; the D is unclear. Germline V lookup: CDR1 MNHEY, CDR2 SVGAGI. The CDR3 length is 14 residues. The V and J ends lost 0 bases and 4 bases respectively, with 4 bases between them. This CDR3 is CASSYSSGANVLTF. CDR3 bases: TGTGCCAGCAGTTACTCTTCCGGGGCCAACGTCCTGACTTTC.

This clone has only a few counts. This chain links TRBV7-9 with TRBJ2-7, with D possibly being TRBD2 (5 bases). The V and J ends lost 5 bases and 1 base respectively, with 12 bases between them. The length of the CDR3 is 14 residues. Germline assignment: CDR1 SEHNR and CDR2 FQNEAQ (reference sequence). CDR3 sequence: CASSHTTRSYEQYF. The CDR3 nucleotides read TGTGCCAGCAGCCACACAACTAGGTCCTACGAGCAGTACTTC.